These 20 T cell receptor beta chains were sequenced from one sample in a study of quantifying T cell responses using KT2 cells. Whole-study context: TCR alpha and beta constant-region primers primed reverse transcription of RNA.

An oligo carrying a UMI was ligated to the cDNA 3' end. The first PCR ran 3 to 5 cycles with an equimolar RC1.1 and RC1.2 beta primer mix. TCRdb used MiXCR to reprocess the UMI-ligation and nested PCR reads, holding one entry per CDR3 protein. The table has tens of thousands of distinct CDR3 sequences, roughly 11% seen once. Material for sequencing was PBMCs spiked with cells of the T cell clone KT2. The origin of the receptors is a human donor.

This chain uses TRBV20-1 with TRBJ2-3, with D perhaps TRBD1 or TRBD2 (5 bases each). CDR1 and CDR2 (germline): DFQATT, SNEGSKA (reference sequence). The germline V and J ends were trimmed by 1 base and 0 bases, with 20 bases remaining between them. CDR3 size: 18 residues. CDR3 nucleotide sequence: TGCAGTGCTAGAGGGACACCTCCTAGCCGTGGAAGCACAGATACGCAGTATTTT. It yields the protein CSARGTPPSRGSTDTQYF.

This clonotype was observed many times. The V call is TRBV7-3, the J call TRBJ2-2; D is unresolved. The CDR3 runs 17 residues. Germline V gene data show CDR1 as SGHTA and CDR2 as FQGTGA. With 0 bases removed from V and 1 base from J, the gap between germline ends came to 12 bases. CDR3 nucleotides: TGTGCCAGCAGCTTAACGGCTGTGGGCGGGAACACCGGGGAGCTGTTTTTT. As protein: CASSLTAVGGNTGELFF. Full variable domain (missing parts from reference TRBV7-3 and TRBJ2-2): GAGVSQTPSNKVTEKGKYVELRCDPISGHTALYWYRQSLGQGPEFLIYFQGTGAADDSGLPNDRFFAVRPEGSVSTLKIQRTERGDSAVYLCASSLTAVGGNTGELFFGEGSRLTVL.

Many counts were recorded for this clonotype. The J gene is TRBJ2-3, the V gene TRBV20-1; TRBD2 agrees at 10 bases. V was pared by 0 bases and J by 6 bases, with 12 bases of the junction left unmatched. The CDR3 contains 17 residues. The germline V gene encodes CDR1 DFQATT and CDR2 SNEGSKA (reference sequence). The CDR3 region has the DNA TGCAGTGCTAGAGATCTTGTACGCCTAGCGGGAGTGGATACGCAGTATTTT. This encodes CSARDLVRLAGVDTQYF.

The chain links TRBV6-1 to TRBJ1-4, with D perhaps TRBD1 (6 bases). V was trimmed by 7 bases and J by 4 bases, leaving 13 bases between them. Germline CDR1 MNHNS, CDR2 SASEGT. The CDR3 sequence is 14 residues long. CDR3 bases: TGTGCCAGCACCACAGGGTCTTTTAATGAAAAACTGTTTTTT. It specifies CASTTGSFNEKLFF.

The chain links TRBV3-1 to TRBJ1-2; 12 bases are a match to TRBD1. The J segment lost 7 bases and the V segment lost 3 bases, leaving 6 bases of the junction unmatched. The CDR3 contains 15 residues. Germline CDR1 LGHDT, CDR2 YNNKEL (reference sequence). The CDR3 spells CASSHAGQGAFGYTF. CDR3 DNA sequence: TGTGCCAGCAGCCACGCGGGACAGGGGGCCTTTGGCTACACCTTC.

The chain employs TRBV7-3 and TRBJ2-7, with 8 positions matching TRBD1. The germline V gene encodes CDR1 SGHTA and CDR2 FQGTGA. The V and J ends lost 5 bases and 5 bases, in that order; junction bases with no gene match: 5. This CDR3 region has 13 residues. CDR3 residues: CASSTDRGNEQYF. In nucleotides, the CDR3 is TGTGCCAGCAGCACAGACAGGGGAAACGAGCAGTACTTC.

J is TRBJ2-1 and V is TRBV7-2; no clear D. CDR3 length: 14 residues. Germline values: CDR1 SGHTA, CDR2 FQGNSA. V was pared by 2 bases and J by 8 bases, with 13 bases between. The DNA of the CDR3 is TGTGCCAGCAGCTTAACTCCGAGTAGTGATGAGCAGTTCTTC. This gives the protein CASSLTPSSDEQFF.

The V gene is TRBV6-6, the J gene TRBJ1-4; 7 nucleotides align to TRBD1. The CDR3 consists of 14 residues. The junction had 4 bases not matched to a gene; V was cut back by 4 bases and J by 5 bases. The V gene's germline CDR1 is MNHNY and CDR2 SVGAGI (reference sequence). The DNA for the CDR3 is TGTGCCAGCAGTTCGGGACAGTTCAATGAAAAACTGTTTTTT. It codes for CASSSGQFNEKLFF.

The V and J genes are TRBV5-1 and TRBJ2-3; D may correspond to TRBD1 or TRBD2 (5 bases each). V gave up 0 bases and J gave up 0 bases, with 8 bases separating them. The CDR3 runs to 15 residues. Germline values: CDR1 SGHRS, CDR2 YFSETQ. CDR3 nucleotides: TGCGCCAGCAGCTTGGACGGGGCTAGCACAGATACGCAGTATTTT. This sequence encodes CASSLDGASTDTQYF.

The J gene is TRBJ2-3, the V gene TRBV5-5; D might be TRBD1 (6 bases). Germline-derived CDR1 and CDR2 are SGHKS and YYEKEE (reference sequence). The CDR3 contains 13 residues. Trimming stripped 2 bases from V and 4 bases from J, with 8 bases between. The CDR3 nucleotides are TGTGCCAGCAGCTTCACAGGGTCAGATACGCAGTATTTT. Protein product: CASSFTGSDTQYF.

There are many counts of this clonotype. The chain has TRBV12-3 or TRBV12-4 and TRBJ1-1, with D perhaps TRBD1 (5 bases). The CDR3 has 13 amino acids. Trimming pared 5 bases from V and 11 bases from J, leaving 18 bases between. The DNA for the CDR3 is TGTGCCAGCAGTCCCTCCGGGACCACTAGGGCTTTCTTT. It encodes CASSPSGTTRAFF.

The sample holds a few counts of this clonotype. V and J are TRBV2 and TRBJ1-6, with TRBD1 identical over 7 bases. Germline V gene sequence: CDR1 SNHLY, CDR2 FYNNEI. The CDR3 loop spans 14 amino acids. V shed 4 bases and J 7 bases; nucleotides not matched to a gene: 4. The CDR3 loop reads CASSVGQANSPLHF. As DNA, the CDR3 is TGTGCCAGCAGTGTCGGACAGGCCAATTCACCCCTCCACTTT.

V gene TRBV7-2 combines with J gene TRBJ2-5; no reliable D call. The CDR3 has 12 amino acids. V lost 5 bases and J 2 bases, leaving 6 bases between the germline ends. Germline V gives CDR1 SGHTA, CDR2 FQGNSA. CDR3 sequence: CASSPPQETQYF. The CDR3 DNA reads TGTGCCAGCAGCCCTCCTCAAGAGACCCAGTACTTC.

This clonotype was observed a few times. This sequence joins TRBV2 and TRBJ2-1; D ambiguous. Germline lookup yields CDR1 SNHLY and CDR2 FYNNEI. V was pared by 5 bases and J by 4 bases, with 15 bases between. The CDR3 runs 15 residues. The CDR3 spells CASSPKTSSYNEQFF. The CDR3 coding sequence is TGTGCCAGCAGTCCGAAGACCTCGAGTTACAATGAGCAGTTCTTC. Drawing the rest from reference TRBV2 and TRBJ2-1, the complete variable domain is EPEVTQTPSHQVTQMGQEVILRCVPISNHLYFYWYRQILGQKVEFLVSFYNNEISEKSEIFDDQFSVERPDGSNFTLKIRSTKLEDSAMYFCASSPKTSSYNEQFFGPGTRLTVL.

This clonotype was found a few times. CDR3 amino acids: CSARGLRTGSDEQYF. CDR3 in DNA: TGCAGTGCTAGAGGCCTTAGGACAGGATCCGACGAGCAGTACTTC. The genes are TRBV20-1 and TRBJ2-7, with 7 bases lining up with TRBD1. The CDR3 has 15 residues. Germline CDR1 reads DFQATT; CDR2 reads SNEGSKA (reference sequence). The V and J ends lost 1 base and 5 bases, in that order; junction bases with no gene match: 11.

This clonotype was found a few times. The V and J genes are TRBV6-1 and TRBJ1-2, with D maybe TRBD1 (6 bases). This CDR3 has 15 residues. Trimming removed 6 bases from V and 2 bases from J, with 16 bases in between. The germline V gene encodes CDR1 MNHNS and CDR2 SASEGT. As DNA, the CDR3 is TGTGCCAGCAGCCTAGACAGGCTCAACAACTATGGCTACACCTTC. Translated: CASSLDRLNNYGYTF.

This clonotype has just a few counts. The limits of the CDR3 on the DNA are not certain, so only TCRdb's listed CDR3 is given. V gene TRBV13 combines with J gene TRBJ2-5; whether TRBD1, the table's D call, matches the DNA was not checked. Germline values: CDR1 PRHDT, CDR2 FYEKMQ (reference sequence). The CDR3 length is 21 residues, termini included. This CDR3 reads CASDSALYFCASGSRQETQYF.

A few counts support this clonotype. The genes are TRBV4-1 and TRBJ2-1; either TRBD1 or TRBD2 may fit D (5 bases each). V was trimmed by 4 bases and J by 3 bases, leaving 16 bases between them. Germline V gives CDR1 MGHRA, CDR2 YSYEKL. The CDR3 is 16 residues long. Written as DNA, the CDR3 is TGCGCCAGCAGCCTCGCGGGTAGGGGCAGCTACAATGAGCAGTTCTTC. Its protein is CASSLAGRGSYNEQFF.

This sequence joins TRBV6-5 and TRBJ1-2, with D tentatively TRBD1 (6 bases). The CDR3 spans 13 residues. Germline V CDR1 and CDR2: MNHEY, SVGAGI. Trimming cost V 4 bases and J 5 bases, with 11 bases left between them. CDR3 region: CASSSDSQYGYTF. The CDR3 DNA reads as TGTGCCAGCAGTTCGGACAGCCAGTATGGCTACACCTTC.

This clonotype was recorded at least ten times. This rearrangement joins TRBV6-1 to TRBJ2-5; 10 bases line up with TRBD1. Looked up from germline, CDR1 is MNHNS and CDR2 is SASEGT. V was pared by 2 bases and J by 7 bases, with 4 bases of the junction left unmatched. The CDR3 is made up of 14 amino acids. The CDR3 is CASSESRTGGTQYF. In nucleotides, the CDR3 is TGTGCCAGCAGTGAAAGCCGGACAGGGGGGACCCAGTACTTC.